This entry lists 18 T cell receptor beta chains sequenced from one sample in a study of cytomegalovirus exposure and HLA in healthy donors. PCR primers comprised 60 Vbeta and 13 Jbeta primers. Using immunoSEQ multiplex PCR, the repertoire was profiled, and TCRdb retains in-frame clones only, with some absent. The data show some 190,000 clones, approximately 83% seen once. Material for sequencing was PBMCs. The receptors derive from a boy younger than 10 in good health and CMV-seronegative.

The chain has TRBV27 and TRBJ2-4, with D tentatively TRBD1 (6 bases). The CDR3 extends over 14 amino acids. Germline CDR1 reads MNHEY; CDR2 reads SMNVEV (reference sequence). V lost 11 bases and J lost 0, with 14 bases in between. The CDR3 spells CAPGVNLAKNIQYF. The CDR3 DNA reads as TGTGCCCCAGGGGTAAACTTAGCCAAAAACATTCAGTACTTC.

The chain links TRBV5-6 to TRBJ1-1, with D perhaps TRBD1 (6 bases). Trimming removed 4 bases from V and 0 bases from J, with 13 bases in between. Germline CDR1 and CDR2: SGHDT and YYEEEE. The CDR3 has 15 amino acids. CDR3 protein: CASSRRTVMNTEAFF. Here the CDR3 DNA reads TGTGCCAGCAGCCGAAGGACAGTAATGAACACTGAAGCTTTCTTT. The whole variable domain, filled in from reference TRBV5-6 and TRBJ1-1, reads DAGVTQSPTHLIKTRGQQVTLRCSPKSGHDTVSWYQQALGQGPQFIFQYYEEEERQRGNFPDRFSGHQFPNYSSELNVNALLLGDSALYLCASSRRTVMNTEAFFGQGTRLTVV.

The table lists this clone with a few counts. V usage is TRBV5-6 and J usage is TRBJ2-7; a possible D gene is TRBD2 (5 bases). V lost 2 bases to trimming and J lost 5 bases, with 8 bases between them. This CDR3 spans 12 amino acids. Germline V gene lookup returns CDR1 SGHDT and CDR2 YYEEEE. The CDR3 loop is CASSLSGNEQYV. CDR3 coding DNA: TGTGCCAGCAGCTTATCGGGGAACGAGCAGTACGTC.

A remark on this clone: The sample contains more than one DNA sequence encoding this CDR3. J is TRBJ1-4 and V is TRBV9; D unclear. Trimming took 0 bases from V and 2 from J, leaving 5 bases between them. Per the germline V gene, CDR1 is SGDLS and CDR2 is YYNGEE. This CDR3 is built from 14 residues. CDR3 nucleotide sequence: TGTGCCAGCAGCGTAGCGGGGACTAATGAAAAACTGTTTTTT. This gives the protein CASSVAGTNEKLFF.

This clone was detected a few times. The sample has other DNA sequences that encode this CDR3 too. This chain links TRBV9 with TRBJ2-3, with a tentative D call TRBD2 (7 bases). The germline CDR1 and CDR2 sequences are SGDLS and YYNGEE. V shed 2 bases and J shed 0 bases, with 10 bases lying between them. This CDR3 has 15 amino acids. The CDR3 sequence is CASSVAGASTDTQYF. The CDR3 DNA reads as TGTGCCAGCAGCGTGGCGGGGGCGAGCACAGATACGCAGTATTTT. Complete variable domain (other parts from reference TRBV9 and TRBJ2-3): DSGVTQTPKHLITATGQRVTLRCSPRSGDLSVYWYQQSLDQGLQFLIQYYNGEERAKGNILERFSAQQFPDLHSELNLSSLELGDSALYFCASSVAGASTDTQYFGPGTRLTVL.

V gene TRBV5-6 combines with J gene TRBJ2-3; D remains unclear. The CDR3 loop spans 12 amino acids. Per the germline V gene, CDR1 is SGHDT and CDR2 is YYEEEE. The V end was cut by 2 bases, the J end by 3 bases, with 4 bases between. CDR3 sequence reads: CASSFSTDTQYF. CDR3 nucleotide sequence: TGTGCCAGCAGCTTCAGTACAGATACGCAGTATTTT. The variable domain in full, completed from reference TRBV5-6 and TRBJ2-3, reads DAGVTQSPTHLIKTRGQQVTLRCSPKSGHDTVSWYQQALGQGPQFIFQYYEEEERQRGNFPDRFSGHQFPNYSSELNVNALLLGDSALYLCASSFSTDTQYFGPGTRLTVL.

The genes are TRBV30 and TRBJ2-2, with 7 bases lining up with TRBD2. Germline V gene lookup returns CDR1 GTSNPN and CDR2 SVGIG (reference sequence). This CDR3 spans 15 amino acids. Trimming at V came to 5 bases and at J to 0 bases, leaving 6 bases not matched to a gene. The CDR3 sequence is CAWALAVANTGELFF. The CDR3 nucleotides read TGTGCCTGGGCGCTAGCGGTGGCGAACACCGGGGAGCTGTTTTTT.

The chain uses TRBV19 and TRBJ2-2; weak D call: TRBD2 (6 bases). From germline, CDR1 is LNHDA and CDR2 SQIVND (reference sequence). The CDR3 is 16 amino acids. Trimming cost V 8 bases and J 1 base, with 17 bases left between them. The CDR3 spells CASGTTGTGNTGELFF. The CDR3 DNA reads TGTGCCAGTGGCACAACCGGGACTGGGAACACCGGGGAGCTGTTTTTT.

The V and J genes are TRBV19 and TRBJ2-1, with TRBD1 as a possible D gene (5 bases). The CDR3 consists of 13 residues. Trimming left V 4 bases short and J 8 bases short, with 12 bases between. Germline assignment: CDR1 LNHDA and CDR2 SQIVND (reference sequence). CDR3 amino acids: CASSTGHNDEQFF. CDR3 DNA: TGTGCCAGTAGTACTGGACACAATGATGAGCAGTTCTTC.

As DNA, the CDR3 is TGTGCCAGCAGCGTGGACAGCTCCTACAATGAGCAGTTCTTC. Its translation is CASSVDSSYNEQFF. The chain joins TRBV9 to TRBJ2-1, with D possibly TRBD1 on 6 matching bases. Trimming took off 2 bases at V and 0 bases at J, with 6 bases between the two ends. CDR1 is SGDLS and CDR2 is YYNGEE in the germline V gene. The CDR3 consists of 14 residues. Full variable domain (missing parts from reference TRBV9 and TRBJ2-1): DSGVTQTPKHLITATGQRVTLRCSPRSGDLSVYWYQQSLDQGLQFLIQYYNGEERAKGNILERFSAQQFPDLHSELNLSSLELGDSALYFCASSVDSSYNEQFFGPGTRLTVL.

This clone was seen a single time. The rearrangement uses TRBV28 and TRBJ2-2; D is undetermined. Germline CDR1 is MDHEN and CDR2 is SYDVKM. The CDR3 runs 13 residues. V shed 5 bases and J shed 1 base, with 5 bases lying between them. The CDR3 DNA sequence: TGTGCCAGCAGTCTCGGGAACACCGGGGAGCTGTTTTTT. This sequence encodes CASSLGNTGELFF. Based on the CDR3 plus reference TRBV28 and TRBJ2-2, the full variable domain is DVKVTQSSRYLVKRTGEKVFLECVQDMDHENMFWYRQDPGLGLRLIYFSYDVKMKEKGDIPEGYSVSREKKERFSLILESASTNQTSMYLCASSLGNTGELFFGEGSRLTVL.

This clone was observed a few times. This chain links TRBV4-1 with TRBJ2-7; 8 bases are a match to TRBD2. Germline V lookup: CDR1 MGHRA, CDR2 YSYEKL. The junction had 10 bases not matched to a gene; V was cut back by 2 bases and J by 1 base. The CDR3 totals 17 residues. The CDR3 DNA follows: TGCGCCAGCAGCCAATCGGGCTCCGGGGGGGTGTCCTACGAGCAGTACGTC. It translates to CASSQSGSGGVSYEQYV.

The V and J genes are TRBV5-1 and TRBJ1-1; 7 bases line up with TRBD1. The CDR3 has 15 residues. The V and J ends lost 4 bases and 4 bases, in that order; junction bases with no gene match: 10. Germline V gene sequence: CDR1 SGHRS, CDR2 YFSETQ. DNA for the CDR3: TGCGCCAGCAGCCCGGGGACAGCCCCGGGCACTGAAGCTTTCTTT. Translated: CASSPGTAPGTEAFF.

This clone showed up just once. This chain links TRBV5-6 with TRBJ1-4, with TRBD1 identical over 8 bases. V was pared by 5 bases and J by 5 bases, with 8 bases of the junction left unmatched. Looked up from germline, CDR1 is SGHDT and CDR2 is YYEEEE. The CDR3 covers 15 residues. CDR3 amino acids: CASRAFGTGNEKLFF. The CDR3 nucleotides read TGTGCCAGCAGGGCTTTCGGGACAGGCAATGAAAAACTGTTTTTT.

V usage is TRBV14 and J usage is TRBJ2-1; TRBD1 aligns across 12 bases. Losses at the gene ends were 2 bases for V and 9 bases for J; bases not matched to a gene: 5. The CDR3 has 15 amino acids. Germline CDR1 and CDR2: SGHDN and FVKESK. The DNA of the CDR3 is TGTGCCAGCAGCCAACCGGGACAGGGGGCGGGTGAGCAGTTCTTC. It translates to CASSQPGQGAGEQFF.

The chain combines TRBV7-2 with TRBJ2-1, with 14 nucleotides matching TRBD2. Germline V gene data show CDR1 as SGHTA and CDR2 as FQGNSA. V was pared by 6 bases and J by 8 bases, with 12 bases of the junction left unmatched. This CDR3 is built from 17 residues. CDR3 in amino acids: CASRYKVTSGGAHEQFF. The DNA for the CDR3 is TGTGCCAGCAGATATAAGGTGACTAGCGGGGGGGCCCATGAGCAGTTCTTC.

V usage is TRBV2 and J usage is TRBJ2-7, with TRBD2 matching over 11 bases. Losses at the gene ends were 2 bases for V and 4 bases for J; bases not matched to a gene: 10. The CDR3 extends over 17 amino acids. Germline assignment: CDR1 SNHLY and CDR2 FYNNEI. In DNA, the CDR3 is TGTGCCAGCAGTGAATTTTGGTCTAGCGGGGGGAGTTACGAGCAGTACGTC. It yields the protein CASSEFWSSGGSYEQYV.

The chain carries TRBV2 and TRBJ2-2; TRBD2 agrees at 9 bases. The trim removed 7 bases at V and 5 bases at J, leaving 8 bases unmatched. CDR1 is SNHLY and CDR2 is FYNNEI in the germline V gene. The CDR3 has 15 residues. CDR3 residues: CASTGAGGLTGELFF. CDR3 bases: TGTGCCAGCACCGGGGCGGGAGGGCTTACCGGGGAGCTGTTTTTT.